The text below deals with one T cell receptor beta chain. This entry belongs to a study of T cells expressing NK-cell markers. This CDR3 spans 13 amino acids. From the 5' RACE reads, TCRdb lists one entry per CDR3 protein and no DNA. This repertoire includes 350,000 to 500,000 distinct CDR3 sequences. The origin of this receptor is a woman aged 18 to 75 in good health. The V call is TRBV12-3 or TRBV12-4, the J call TRBJ1-1; checking the TCRdb D call of TRBD1 is not possible without DNA. Sequenced input: blood T cells: a sorted CD56 or NKG2C T cell subset, CD4+ or CD8+ T cells, or bulk PBMC T cells (not recorded which). CDR3 protein: CASTLGANTEAFF.